Sequencing of this T cell receptor beta chain was carried out in a study of graft-versus-host responses after intestinal transplantation (dated by TCRdb to the early 2020s). Notes on the research overall: Multivisceral, liver-intestinal, or isolated intestinal transplants were received by the recipients. Every recipient was given anti-thymocyte globulin induction, then maintenance tacrolimus and steroids for 2 to 3 years. Graft-versus-host and host-versus-graft alloreactive T cell clones were tracked in the graft, circulation and bone marrow after intestinal transplantation using bulk TCR-beta CDR3 sequencing. Alloreactive clones were identified by sequencing pre-transplant mixed lymphocyte reaction products and comparing them with unstimulated pre-transplant donor and recipient T cells. Of the 20 to 30 intestinal transplant recipients enrolled in the cohort, one of whom was a retransplant, a few patients without pretransplant specimens were excluded. A peak of at least 4% donor T cells among recipient peripheral blood mononuclear cells was the definition used for donor T cell macrochimerism. Instead of going to the commercial service, samples from a few later patients were sequenced in-house on an Illumina MiSeq and processed with MiXCR. Study-level results and caveats: Peak levels of circulating GvH clones were associated with declines in HvG clones early after transplant. The conclusions were limited by the relatively low number and heterogeneity of the intestinal transplant patients. High GvH to HvG T cell clonal ratios were observed in the allografts of patients with donor T cell macrochimerism. GvH clones turned up in recipient bone marrow, with some appearing earlier in ileal mucosa or blood, a pattern consistent with an intestinal mucosal origin.

Library preparation was by the immunoSEQ multiplex PCR assay. For most patients, genomic DNA was isolated using the Qiagen DNeasy Blood and Tissue Kit and was shipped frozen to Adaptive Biotechnologies for TCR sequencing. Adaptive Biotechnologies carried out high-throughput TCR-beta CDR3 sequencing of genomic DNA for most patients. In the authors' own workflow: TCR sequencing data were retrieved from Adaptive's ImmunoSEQ software for 15 to 20 patients, whereas three other patients were processed with MiXCR and VDJtools. To correct CD4 versus CD8 sorting errors, any sequence found in both subsets at a frequency ratio below 5:1 was removed. CDR3 nucleotide sequences shared between donor and recipient were removed because the origin of such sequences could not be assigned. To be classed as alloreactive, a clone needed at least 2-fold expansion over unstimulated cells and a minimum CFSE-low frequency of 0.002% (template counts) or 0.001% (read counts). A clone was considered mappable if detected in the sequenced pre-transplant spleen, lymph node, or MLR CFSE-low populations of the donor or recipient. Cumulative frequency of alloreactive clones was calculated as a percentage of all sequences weighted by copy number. TCRdb stores this immuneACCESS table with in-frame sequences only. Part of the clones is absent; in the studies checked, under half of the shortfall reflects unresolved V genes, and no reason is known for the rest. V, J and clone size were drawn from that table, and D and trimming were deduced from the DNA. The sample has approximately 60,000 clones on record, more than 90% of them singletons. The ten largest clones capture 1.5% to 2% of the sample.

A note on this clone: Which antigen it targets is not known. Per-base quality was not reported, and no clone a single base away is much larger than it.

From V the trimming removes 4 bases and from J it removes 0 bases, while the gene matches leave 12 bases of the junction unaccounted for. There are 18 amino acids in the CDR3, from cysteine to phenylalanine inclusive. CDR3 DNA only is kept here, 54 bases in frame from base 1. From the germline V gene, CDR1 is SGHAT and CDR2 is FQNNGV. The time point label for this specimen denotes: cells obtained before transplantation from donor or recipient. CD3+CD4+ and CD3+CD8+ populations were FACS-sorted from unstimulated pre-transplant donor and recipient cells taken from spleen or lymph nodes. The sequence joins TRBV11-2 to TRBJ2-7; TRBD2 agrees with 10 junctional bases. This TCR was sampled from a human donor who was the organ donor for an intestinal transplant. This sample comprised unstimulated CD8+ T cells sorted from spleen or lymph node cells, obtained before transplant. The CDR3 region has the sequence CASSWSWLAGDSSYEQYF. The nucleotide sequence is given as TGTGCCAGCAGCTGGAGCTGGCTAGCGGGAGATAGCTCCTACGAGCAGTACTTC.